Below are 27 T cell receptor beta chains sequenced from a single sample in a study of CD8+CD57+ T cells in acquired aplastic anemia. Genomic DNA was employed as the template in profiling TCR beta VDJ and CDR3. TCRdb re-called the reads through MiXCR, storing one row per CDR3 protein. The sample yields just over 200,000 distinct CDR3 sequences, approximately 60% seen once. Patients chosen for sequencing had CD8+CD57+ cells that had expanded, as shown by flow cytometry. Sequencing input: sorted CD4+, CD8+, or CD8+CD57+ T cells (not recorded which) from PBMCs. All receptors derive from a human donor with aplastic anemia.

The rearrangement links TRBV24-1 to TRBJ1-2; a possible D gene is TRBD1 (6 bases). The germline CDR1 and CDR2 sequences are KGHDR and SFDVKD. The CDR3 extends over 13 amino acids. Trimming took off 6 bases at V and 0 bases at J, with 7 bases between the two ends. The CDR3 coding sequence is TGTGCCACCAGTAGGACAGCTAACTATGGCTACACCTTC. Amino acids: CATSRTANYGYTF.

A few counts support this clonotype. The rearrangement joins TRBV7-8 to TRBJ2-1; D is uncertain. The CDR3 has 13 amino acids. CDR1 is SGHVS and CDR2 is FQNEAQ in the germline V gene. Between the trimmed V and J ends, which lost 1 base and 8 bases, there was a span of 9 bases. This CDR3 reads CASSLVPADEQFF. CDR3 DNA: TGTGCCAGCAGCTTAGTTCCGGCGGATGAGCAGTTCTTC. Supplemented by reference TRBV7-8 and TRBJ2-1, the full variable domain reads GAGVSQSPRYKVAKRGQDVALRCDPISGHVSLFWYQQALGQGPEFLTYFQNEAQLDKSGLPSDRFFAERPEGSVSTLKIQRTQQEDSAVYLCASSLVPADEQFFGPGTRLTVL.

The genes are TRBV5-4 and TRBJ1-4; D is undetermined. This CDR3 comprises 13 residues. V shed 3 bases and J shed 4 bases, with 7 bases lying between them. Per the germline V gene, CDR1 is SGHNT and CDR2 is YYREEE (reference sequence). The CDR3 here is CASSSLINEKLFF. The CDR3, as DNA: TGTGCCAGCAGCTCCCTTATTAATGAAAAACTGTTTTTT. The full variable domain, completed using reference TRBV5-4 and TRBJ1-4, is ETGVTQSPTHLIKTRGQQVTLRCSSQSGHNTVSWYQQALGQGPQFIFQYYREEENGRGNFPPRFSGLQFPNYSSELNVNALELDDSALYLCASSSLINEKLFFGSGTQLSVL.

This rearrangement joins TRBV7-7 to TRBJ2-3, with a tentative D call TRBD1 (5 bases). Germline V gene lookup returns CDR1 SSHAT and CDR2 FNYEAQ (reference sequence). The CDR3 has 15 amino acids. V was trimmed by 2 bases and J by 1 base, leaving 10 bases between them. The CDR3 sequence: CASSLRRAGTDTQYF. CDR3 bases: TGTGCCAGCAGCTTACGCAGGGCCGGCACAGATACGCAGTATTTT.

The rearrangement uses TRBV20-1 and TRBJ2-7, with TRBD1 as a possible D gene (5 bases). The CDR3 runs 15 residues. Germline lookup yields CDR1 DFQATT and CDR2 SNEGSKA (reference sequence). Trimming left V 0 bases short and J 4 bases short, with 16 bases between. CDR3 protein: CSARDHGQGPYEQYF. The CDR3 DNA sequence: TGCAGTGCTAGAGATCACGGGCAGGGCCCTTACGAGCAGTACTTC.

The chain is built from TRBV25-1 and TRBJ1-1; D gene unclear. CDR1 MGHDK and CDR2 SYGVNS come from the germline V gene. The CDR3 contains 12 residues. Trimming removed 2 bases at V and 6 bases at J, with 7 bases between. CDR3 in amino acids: CASSEQPSEAFF. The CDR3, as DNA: TGTGCCAGCAGTGAACAACCCTCTGAAGCTTTCTTT.

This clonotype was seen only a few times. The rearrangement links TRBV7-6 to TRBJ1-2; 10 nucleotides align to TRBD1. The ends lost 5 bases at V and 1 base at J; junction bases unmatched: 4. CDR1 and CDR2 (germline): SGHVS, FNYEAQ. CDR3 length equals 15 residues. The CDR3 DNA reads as TGTGCCAGCAGCCGTGACAGGGGGCTTAACTATGGCTACACCTTC. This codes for CASSRDRGLNYGYTF.

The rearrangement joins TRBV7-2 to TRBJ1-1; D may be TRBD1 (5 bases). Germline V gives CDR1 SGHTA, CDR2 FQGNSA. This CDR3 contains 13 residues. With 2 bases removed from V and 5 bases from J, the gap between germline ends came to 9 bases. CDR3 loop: CASSLQGETEAFF. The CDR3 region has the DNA TGTGCCAGCAGCTTACAGGGAGAGACTGAAGCTTTCTTT.

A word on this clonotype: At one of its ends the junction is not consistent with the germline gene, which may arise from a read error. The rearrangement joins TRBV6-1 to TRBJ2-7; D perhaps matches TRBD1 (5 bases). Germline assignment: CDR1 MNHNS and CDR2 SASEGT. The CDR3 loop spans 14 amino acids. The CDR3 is CASSPDRDSYEQYF. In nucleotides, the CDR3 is TGCGCCAGCAGCCCTGACAGAGACTCCTACGAGCAGTACTTC.

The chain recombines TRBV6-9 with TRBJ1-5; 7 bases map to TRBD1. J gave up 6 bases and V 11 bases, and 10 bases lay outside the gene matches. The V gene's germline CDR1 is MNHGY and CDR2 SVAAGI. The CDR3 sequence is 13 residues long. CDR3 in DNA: TGTGCCGCCGGACAGGTCCTCGCTCAGCCCCAGCATTTT. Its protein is CAAGQVLAQPQHF.

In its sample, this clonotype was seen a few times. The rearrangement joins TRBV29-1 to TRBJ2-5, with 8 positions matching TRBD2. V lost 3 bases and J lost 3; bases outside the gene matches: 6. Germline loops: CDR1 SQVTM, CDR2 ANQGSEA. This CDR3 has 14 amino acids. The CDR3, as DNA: TGCAGCGTTGAGGGGGGAGCGGGGGAAGAGACCCAGTACTTC. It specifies CSVEGGAGEETQYF.

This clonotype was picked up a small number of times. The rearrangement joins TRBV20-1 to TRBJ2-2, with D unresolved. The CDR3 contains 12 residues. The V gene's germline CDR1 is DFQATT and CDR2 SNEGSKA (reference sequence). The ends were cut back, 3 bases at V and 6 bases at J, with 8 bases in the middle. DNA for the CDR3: TGCAGTGCTAGGGGAAGCGCCGGGGAGCTGTTTTTT. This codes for CSARGSAGELFF.

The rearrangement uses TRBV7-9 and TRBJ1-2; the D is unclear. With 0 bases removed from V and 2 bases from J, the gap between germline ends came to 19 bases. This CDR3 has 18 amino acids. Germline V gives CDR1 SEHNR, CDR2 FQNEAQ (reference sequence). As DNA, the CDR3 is TGTGCCAGCAGCTTAGCCGCCGGGAGCCCCGTCCCCAACTATGGCTACACCTTC. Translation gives CASSLAAGSPVPNYGYTF.

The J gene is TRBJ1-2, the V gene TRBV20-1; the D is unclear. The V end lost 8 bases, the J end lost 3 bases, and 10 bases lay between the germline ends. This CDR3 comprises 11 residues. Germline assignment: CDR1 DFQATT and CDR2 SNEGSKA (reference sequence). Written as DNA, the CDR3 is TGCAGTTCTCGTGGGGACTATGGCTACACCTTC. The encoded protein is CSSRGDYGYTF.

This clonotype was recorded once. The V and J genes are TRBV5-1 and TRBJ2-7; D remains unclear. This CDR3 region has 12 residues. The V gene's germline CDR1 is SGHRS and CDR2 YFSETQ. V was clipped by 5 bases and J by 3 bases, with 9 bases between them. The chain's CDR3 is CASRFDSYEQYF. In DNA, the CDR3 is TGCGCCAGCAGATTTGATAGCTACGAGCAGTACTTC.

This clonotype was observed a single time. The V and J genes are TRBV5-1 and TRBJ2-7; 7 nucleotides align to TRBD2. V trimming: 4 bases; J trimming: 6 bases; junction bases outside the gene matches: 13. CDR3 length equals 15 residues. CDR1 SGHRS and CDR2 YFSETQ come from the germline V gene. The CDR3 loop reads CASSQAPRLAGEQYF. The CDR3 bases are TGCGCCAGCAGCCAAGCCCCTCGACTAGCCGGCGAGCAGTACTTC.

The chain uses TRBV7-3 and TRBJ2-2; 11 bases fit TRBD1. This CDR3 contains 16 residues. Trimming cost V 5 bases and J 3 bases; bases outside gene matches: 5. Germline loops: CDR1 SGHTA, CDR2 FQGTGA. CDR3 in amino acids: CASSPGQGAHTGELFF. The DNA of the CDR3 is TGTGCCAGCAGCCCCGGACAGGGGGCCCACACCGGGGAGCTGTTTTTT.

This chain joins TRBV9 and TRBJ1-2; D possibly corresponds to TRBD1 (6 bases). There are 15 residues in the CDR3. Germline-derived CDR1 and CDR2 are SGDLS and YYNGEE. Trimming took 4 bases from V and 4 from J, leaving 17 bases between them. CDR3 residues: CASSLLRQAPYGYTF. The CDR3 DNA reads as TGTGCCAGCAGCTTGTTGCGACAGGCGCCCTATGGCTACACCTTC.

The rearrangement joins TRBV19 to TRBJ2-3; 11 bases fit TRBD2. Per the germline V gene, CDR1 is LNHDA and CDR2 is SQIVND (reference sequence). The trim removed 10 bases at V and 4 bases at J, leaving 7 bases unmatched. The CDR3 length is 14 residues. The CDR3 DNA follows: TGTGCCACCAATAGCGGGGGGGCCTCAGATACGCAGTATTTT. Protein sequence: CATNSGGASDTQYF.

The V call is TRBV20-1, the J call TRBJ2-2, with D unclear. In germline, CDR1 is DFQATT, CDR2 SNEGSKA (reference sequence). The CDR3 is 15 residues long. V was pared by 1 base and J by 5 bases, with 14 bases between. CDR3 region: CSARVPGHGTGELFF. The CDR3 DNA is TGCAGTGCTAGAGTTCCCGGCCACGGGACCGGGGAGCTGTTTTTT.

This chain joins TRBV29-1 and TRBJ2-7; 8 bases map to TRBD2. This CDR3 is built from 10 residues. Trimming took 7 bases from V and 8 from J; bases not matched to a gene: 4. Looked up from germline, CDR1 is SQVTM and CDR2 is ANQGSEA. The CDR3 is CSGYSGKQYF. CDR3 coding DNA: TGCAGCGGGTATAGCGGGAAGCAGTACTTC.

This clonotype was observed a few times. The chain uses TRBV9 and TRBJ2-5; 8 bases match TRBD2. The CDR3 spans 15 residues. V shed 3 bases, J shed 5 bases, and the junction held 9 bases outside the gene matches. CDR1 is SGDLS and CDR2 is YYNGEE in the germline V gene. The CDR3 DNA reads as TGTGCCAGCAGCGCCGCCGGGACTAGTGCCGAGACCCAGTACTTC. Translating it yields CASSAAGTSAETQYF.

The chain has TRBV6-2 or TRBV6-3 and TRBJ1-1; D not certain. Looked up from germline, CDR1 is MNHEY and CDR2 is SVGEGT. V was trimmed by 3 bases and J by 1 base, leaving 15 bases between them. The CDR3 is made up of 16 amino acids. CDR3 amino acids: CASSYGPAVKNTEAFF. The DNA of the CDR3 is TGTGCCAGCAGTTATGGGCCAGCAGTCAAGAACACTGAAGCTTTCTTT.

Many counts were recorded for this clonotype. CDR3 in DNA: TGTGCCAGCAGTTTAAGGAGCACCTACGAGCAGTACTTC. Its translation: CASSLRSTYEQYF. The chain recombines TRBV27 with TRBJ2-7; D is unresolved. The CDR3 has 13 amino acids. Germline CDR1 and CDR2: MNHEY and SMNVEV (reference sequence). The V end lost 2 bases, the J end lost 2 bases, and 7 bases lay between the germline ends.

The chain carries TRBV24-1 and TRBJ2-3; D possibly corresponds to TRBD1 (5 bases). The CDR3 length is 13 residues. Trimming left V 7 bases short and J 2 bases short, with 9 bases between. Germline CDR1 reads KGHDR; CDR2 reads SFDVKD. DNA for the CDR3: TGTGCCACCAGGAAGGGGCCCACAGATACGCAGTATTTT. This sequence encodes CATRKGPTDTQYF.

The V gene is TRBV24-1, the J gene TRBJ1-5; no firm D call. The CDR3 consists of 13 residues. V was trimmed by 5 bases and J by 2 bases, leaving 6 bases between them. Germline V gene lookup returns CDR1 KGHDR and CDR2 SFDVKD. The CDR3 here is CATSGQGNQPQHF. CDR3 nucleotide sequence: TGTGCCACCAGTGGGCAGGGCAATCAGCCCCAGCATTTT.

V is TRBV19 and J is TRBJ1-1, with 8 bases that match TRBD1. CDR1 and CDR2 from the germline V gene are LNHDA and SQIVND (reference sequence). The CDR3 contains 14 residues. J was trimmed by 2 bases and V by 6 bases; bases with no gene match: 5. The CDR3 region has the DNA TGTGCCAGTAGCTTGACAGGGGCCAACACTGAAGCTTTCTTT. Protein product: CASSLTGANTEAFF.